Listed below are T cell receptor beta chains from one sample, sequenced in a study of CD8 T cells in Susac syndrome. TCRdb redid the calling of the immunoSEQ multiplex PCR reads with MiXCR, one entry per CDR3 protein. Altogether 160,000 or so distinct CDR3 sequences are present, around 95% being singletons, with the ten largest covering 0.14% to 0.15%. The specimen was CD8+ T cells from PBMCs. These receptors all stem from a human donor with multiple sclerosis. CDR3s leave out the opening cysteine and the closing phenylalanine or tryptophan. A D gene is named only where the DNA matches it firmly.

V gene | D gene | CDR3 protein
TRBV5-6 | . | ASSSDSSGQPQH
TRBV29-1 | . | SVESPGITEAF
TRBV5-1 | . | ASSPEGLTGWETQY
TRBV6-5 | . | ASSYGGSFYEQY
TRBV20-1 | . | SARQYYNEQF
TRBV25-1 | . | ASRSGTNTGELF
TRBV7-9 | . | ASSVRGPVETQY
TRBV30 | . | AWSIQETQY
TRBV7-9 | . | ASLEGRNGELF
TRBV4-1 | TRBD1 | ASSQGAQGINYGYT
TRBV30 | TRBD1 | AWSPTGSGNQPQH
TRBV30 | . | AWRGAAYTEAF
TRBV9 | . | ASSAEGGTGVTDTQY
TRBV29-1 | TRBD1 | SGHRGEGTEAF
TRBV9 | . | ASSVEGDEQF
TRBV12-3/TRBV12-4 | . | ASSSAGNSYEQY
TRBV27 | TRBD1 | ASSLLTGGGAGELF
TRBV29-1 | TRBD1 | SVADRGIYGYT
TRBV12-3/TRBV12-4 | . | ASSYDHSGANVLT
TRBV23-1 | . | ASSPGGGCNQPQH
TRBV19 | . | ASSIKLLPAYEQY
TRBV19 | . | ASSGATFRSNQPQH
TRBV27 | . | ASSLAGASYEQY
TRBV3-1 | . | ASSQGAGATEAF
TRBV25-1 | TRBD2 | ASSDGGGGPTDTQY
TRBV13 | . | ASSYYLDPGKSDTQY
TRBV20-1 | TRBD2 | SARNLGLAGEDSDTQY
TRBV29-1 | TRBD2 | SGTSGPYNEQF